This record looks at one T cell receptor (beta chain) sequence and its context. Looked up from germline, CDR1 is SEHNR and CDR2 is FQNEAQ (reference sequence). The CDR3 is made up of 14 amino acids. Trimming left V 2 bases short and J 0 bases short, with 7 bases between. These data originate in a study of T-cell memory formation after mild COVID-19. Study as a whole: TCR clusters mostly belonged to single donors.

TCRdb re-analysed the 5' RACE reads in MiXCR, keeping a single row per CDR3 protein. Of about 160,000 distinct CDR3 sequences listed, around 30% are singletons. Input material: PBMCs or a T cell subset sorted from them (not recorded which). The receptor was isolated from an adult woman who had mild COVID-19 (a few samples of this study predate the infection). Cell type and time point are not known. The rearrangement links TRBV7-9 to TRBJ1-1; possibly TRBD1 for D (6 bases). The CDR3 spells CASSLRGMNTEAFF. CDR3 bases: TGTGCCAGCAGCTTAAGGGGGATGAACACTGAAGCTTTCTTT.